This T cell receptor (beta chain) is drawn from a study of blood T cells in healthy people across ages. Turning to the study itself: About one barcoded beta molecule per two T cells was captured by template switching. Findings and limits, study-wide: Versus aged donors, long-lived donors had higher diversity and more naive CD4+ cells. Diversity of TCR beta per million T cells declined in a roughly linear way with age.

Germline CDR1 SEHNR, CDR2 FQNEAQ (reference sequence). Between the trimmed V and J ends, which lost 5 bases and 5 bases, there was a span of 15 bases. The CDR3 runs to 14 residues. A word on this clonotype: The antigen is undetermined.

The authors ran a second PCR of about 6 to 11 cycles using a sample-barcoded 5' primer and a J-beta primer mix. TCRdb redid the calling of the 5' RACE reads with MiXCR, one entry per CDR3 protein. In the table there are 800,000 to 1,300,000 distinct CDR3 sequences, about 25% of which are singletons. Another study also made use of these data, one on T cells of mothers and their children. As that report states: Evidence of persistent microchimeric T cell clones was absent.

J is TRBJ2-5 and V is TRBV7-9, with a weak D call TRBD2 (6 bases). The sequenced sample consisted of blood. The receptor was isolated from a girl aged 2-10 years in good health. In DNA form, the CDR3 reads TGTGCCAGCAGCGGCGAGGAGGGAGATGAGACCCAGTACTTC. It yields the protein CASSGEEGDETQYF.